A single sample is the source of the 17 T cell receptor beta chains below, sequenced in a study of CXCR3-negative and CXCR3-positive naive CD8 T cells. The authors prepared UMI-labeled TRB cDNA libraries by 5' RACE. TCRdb reprocessed the 5' RACE reads; each CDR3 protein has one entry and no DNA is given. This sample's clone table lists just under 90,000 distinct CDR3 sequences. Broader study findings: Greater hydrophobicity was found in TRB CDR3s of CXCR3-positive naive cells than of CXCR3-negative naive cells.

Their antigen targets remain unknown. Sequenced input: naive CXCR3+ CD8+ T cells from blood. Subset here: CD45RO-CCR7+CD27+CD95- naive CD8+ T cells expressing CXCR3 (TNR3+). Source of these receptors: a human donor in good health. Some clones in this sample may be carry-over from other donors' samples.

The chain is built from TRBV5-1 and TRBJ2-2; absent DNA, TCRdb's TRBD1 call cannot be checked. CDR1 is SGHRS, CDR2 YFSETQ, per germline. CDR3 size: 15 residues. The CDR3: CASSFSQGNTGELFF.

The V and J genes are TRBV7-9 and TRBJ2-7; the D gene TCRdb calls, TRBD1, cannot be checked with no DNA. From germline, CDR1 is SEHNR and CDR2 FQNEAQ (reference sequence). The CDR3 runs to 14 residues. The CDR3 is CASSSGGGQNEQYF.

The V call is TRBV29-1, the J call TRBJ2-3. The CDR3 loop spans 12 amino acids. The germline gives CDR1 SQVTM, CDR2 ANQGSEA. CDR3 protein: CSANRITDTQYF.

This CDR3 reads CASSSPGGVSYEQYF. The chain employs TRBV28 and TRBJ2-7; there is no DNA to check the TCRdb D call of TRBD1. The germline V gene encodes CDR1 MDHEN and CDR2 SYDVKM. The CDR3 has 15 amino acids.

The chain links TRBV28 to TRBJ1-1; TCRdb's D gene call, TRBD1, goes unchecked for lack of DNA. Germline V gene sequence: CDR1 MDHEN, CDR2 SYDVKM. The CDR3 is made up of 13 amino acids. The CDR3: CASNLGGNTEAFF. The variable domain in full, with the rest retrieved from reference TRBV28 and TRBJ1-1, is DVKVTQSSRYLVKRTGEKVFLECVQDMDHENMFWYRQDPGLGLRLIYFSYDVKMKEKGDIPEGYSVSREKKERFSLILESASTNQTSMYLCASNLGGNTEAFFGQGTRLTVV.

The gene calls are TRBV15 and TRBJ2-2. The CDR3 is made up of 12 amino acids. The germline gives CDR1 LNHNV, CDR2 YYDKDF (reference sequence). The chain's CDR3 is CATSRETGELFF.

The chain recombines TRBV12-3 or TRBV12-4 with TRBJ2-5. CDR3 size: 12 residues. The CDR3 here is CASSFPQETQYF.

The V gene is TRBV28, the J gene TRBJ2-1. CDR3 size: 15 residues. CDR1 and CDR2 (germline): MDHEN, SYDVKM. CDR3 sequence: CASSFLQSSYNEQFF.

The chain has TRBV29-1 and TRBJ2-1; TCRdb's D gene call, TRBD2, goes unchecked for lack of DNA. The CDR3 is 15 residues long. Germline CDR1 SQVTM, CDR2 ANQGSEA. The CDR3: CSVEGTSGRNNEQFF.

V gene TRBV5-1 combines with J gene TRBJ2-2. Looked up from germline, CDR1 is SGHRS and CDR2 is YFSETQ. There are 11 residues in the CDR3. Here the CDR3 reads CASSFAGELFF.

The J gene is TRBJ1-1, the V gene TRBV5-5; TCRdb reports TRBD1, a call that lacks DNA to check it against. Germline V CDR1 and CDR2: SGHKS, YYEKEE (reference sequence). The CDR3 covers 15 residues. CDR3 in amino acids: CASSSGPRANTEAFF.

The rearrangement uses TRBV7-9 and TRBJ1-4; there is no DNA to check the TCRdb D call of TRBD1. This CDR3 comprises 15 residues. Germline CDR1 reads SEHNR; CDR2 reads FQNEAQ (reference sequence). CDR3: CASSFLRDRVEKLFF.

The gene calls are TRBV6-5 and TRBJ1-1; TCRdb's assignment of TRBD1 cannot be checked, as there is no DNA. Germline CDR1 and CDR2: MNHEY and SVGAGI. The CDR3 is 13 amino acids. The CDR3 here is CASRTGMGTEAFF.

This chain links TRBV5-4 with TRBJ2-1. Germline lookup yields CDR1 SGHNT and CDR2 YYREEE (reference sequence). The CDR3 covers 13 residues. CDR3 sequence reads: CASSLATLNEQFF.

The chain is built from TRBV12-3 or TRBV12-4 and TRBJ2-2; TCRdb's assignment of TRBD1 cannot be checked, as there is no DNA. The CDR3 has 16 residues. Here the CDR3 reads CASSFQQGAGTGELFF.

This chain links TRBV2 with TRBJ2-5; TCRdb's D call of TRBD1 is untestable without DNA. The CDR3 is made up of 14 amino acids. Germline CDR1 and CDR2: SNHLY and FYNNEI. The CDR3 reads CAKGGEVLDETQYF.

The genes are TRBV20-1 and TRBJ1-1. Germline V CDR1 and CDR2: DFQATT, SNEGSKA (reference sequence). The CDR3 has 14 residues. The CDR3 loop is CSARAQYTSTEAFF.